This TCR beta chain is from a study of regulatory T cells in long-lasting Graves disease. Study-wide points: Patients with persistent disease showed a bias toward TRBV28, TRBJ1-2 and TRBJ2-5.

This clonotype was seen at least ten times. What it binds is unknown. Trimming left V 0 bases short and J 1 base short, with 12 bases between. Germline CDR1 and CDR2: LNHNV and YYDKDF (reference sequence). This CDR3 is 16 amino acids long. Construction of TCR beta libraries relied on iRepertoire HTBI primers and on Arm-PCR targeting CDR3 regions. TCRdb recomputed calls from the multiplex PCR reads with MiXCR, one row per CDR3 protein. The table includes 400,000 to 450,000 distinct CDR3 sequences, about 20% detected once. Time point indicated: persistent/refractory GD, antithyroid drugs over 5 years with positive TRAb. Scientists built the TCR library using RNA that was extracted from PBMCs. It was American Thyroid Association guidelines that determined Graves' disease diagnosis. Peripheral blood, about 10 milliliters of it, was drawn into EDTA tubes.

Source: peripheral blood mononuclear cells (PBMCs), taken when the disease was refractory, from a patient treated with antithyroid drugs. The TCR comes from a female donor with Graves disease. The rearrangement uses TRBV15 and TRBJ2-5; D is possibly TRBD1 or TRBD2 (5 bases each). CDR3 DNA: TGTGCCACCAGCAGAGAGGGGGATACGGGCCAAGAGACCCAGTACTTC. Translation: CATSREGDTGQETQYF.